This record covers a single T cell receptor beta chain. Its antigen is not yet known. Base-call qualities are not available, and no considerably larger clone is one nucleotide away. The record originates from a study of T cell responses to AZD1222 COVID-19 vaccine listed by TCRdb under 2021. Broadly, across the study: AZD1222 recipients with second doses at about 4 weeks or about 12 weeks were pooled, because spike-specific TCR depth and breadth did not differ between schedules. TCR sequencing covered 233 trial participants: 207 given two doses of AZD1222 and approximately 25 given two doses of MenACWY control vaccine. Trial participants were enrolled by age into 18-55, 56-69 and 70-plus year subgroups, with about 150, 28 and 57 TCR-sequenced participants respectively.

Overall results and qualifications from the work: Conclusions about previously exposed vaccinees were limited because only six or seven AZD1222 recipients were SARS-CoV-2 seropositive at baseline. The vaccine-associated CD4 TCRs covered the entire spike protein, and the dominant responses fell in regions 160-218 and 743-854. After two AZD1222 doses, both the breadth and the depth of spike-specific TCRs were significantly higher than at day 0 and than in MenACWY recipients. Epitopes outside the regions mutated in the B.1.351 and B.1.1.7 variants were reportedly recognized by nearly half of the unique spike-specific TCRs. No day 14 peak-response samples were available, so repertoires were characterized only after the peak T cell response. Most participants were white British and females outnumbered males, and the authors suggested that clonal diversity may have been underestimated. In the small 56-69-year group, the increase in depth fell short of significance, most likely because of low power.

A distance of 6 bases separates the germline ends of V and J, which lose 3 bases and 1 base respectively. CDR3 length: 13 amino acids, cysteine to phenylalanine. Of all the DNA, just the CDR3 is kept, 39 bases in frame from base 1. Sequences SNHLY (CDR1) and FYNNEI (CDR2) are obtained from the germline V gene. The CDR3 regions of human TCRbeta chains were subjected to immunosequencing. The study's own analysis went as follows. Repertoire TCRs were checked for matches against a reference library of SARS-CoV-2-specific TCRs that had been generated using the MIRA antigen-specificity platform. Breadth meant the fraction of unique TCRs that were SARS-CoV-2-associated, whereas depth meant the fraction of total T cells that were SARS-CoV-2-associated. Each spike-specific TCR was assigned to its reactive spike region and to a CD4 or CD8 class using the MIRA data. Log10-transformed breadth and depth values were compared by one-way ANOVA with Sidak's multiple comparisons tests. TCRdb holds this immuneACCESS table with in-frame rearrangements only. Some clones are missing; in checked studies, unresolved V genes explain under half, and the rest has no known cause. V and J calls and clone size come straight from that table; D and trimming were deduced from the DNA. Within this sample are 150,000 or so clones, with around 89% of them counted one time only. Jointly, the top ten make up 3% to 3.5% of the sample.

This specimen's time point label, interpreted: baseline before first vaccination. Samples from vaccinated people were obtained from the UK trials COV001 and COV002, which included a single-blind randomized controlled phase 2/3 trial of AZD1222 (ChAdOx1 nCoV-19) in healthy adults. For TCRbeta chain sequencing, PBMC samples from trial participants were taken at day 0 and at day 28 after the second dose. The chain links TRBV2 with TRBJ2-5; the D gene cannot be resolved reliably. This specimen was peripheral blood, taken on day 0 of AZD1222 vaccination. This sequence was found in an adult in good health. The DNA is TGTGCCAGCAGTGAGGATTTCCAAGAGACCCAGTACTTC. The encoded protein is CASSEDFQETQYF. Where the CDR3 stops, the reference TRBV2 and TRBJ2-5 genes take over; the full variable domain is EPEVTQTPSHQVTQMGQEVILRCVPISNHLYFYWYRQILGQKVEFLVSFYNNEISEKSEIFDDQFSVERPDGSNFTLKIRSTKLEDSAMYFCASSEDFQETQYFGPGTRLLVL.